This is a list of T cell receptor beta chains from one sample in a study of blood T cell repertoires in COVID-19. Produced via immunoSEQ multiplex PCR; TCRdb's table is partial and in-frame only. Here the sample spans 280,000 or so clones, approximately 89% being singletons. The material sequenced was peripheral blood. These receptors were obtained from a woman aged 55-70 years with acute or convalescent COVID-19. Both conserved end residues are part of each CDR3. D genes are given only for firm matches. The listing skips clone size in some rows; elsewhere it reads once, few, many or a size class.

CDR3 length	V gene	J gene	clone size	D gene	CDR3 DNA	CDR3 protein
13	TRBV7-2	TRBJ1-6	few	NA	TGTGCCAGCAGCTCGACAGGTTATTCACCCCTCCACTTT	CASSSTGYSPLHF
13	TRBV4-2	TRBJ2-7	NA	NA	TGTGCCAGCAGCCAGGCTCTAGGCTACGAGCAGTACTTC	CASSQALGYEQYF
16	TRBV7-3	TRBJ2-3	NA	NA	TGTGCCAGCAGCTTAAGTGGGTCGGTGAGGACAGATACGCAGTATTTT	CASSLSGSVRTDTQYF
14	TRBV30	TRBJ1-5	NA	TRBD1	TGTGCCTGGACCTACAGGGGTGGCAATCAGCCCCAGCATTTT	CAWTYRGGNQPQHF
13	TRBV7-9	TRBJ2-3	NA	NA	TGTGCCAGCAGCTTACTAGAGACAGATACGCAGTATTTT	CASSLLETDTQYF
18	TRBV7-2	TRBJ1-2	NA	NA	TGTGCCAGCAGCTCTAGGGGCACCGAAGGACGGATTAACTATGGCTACACCTTC	CASSSRGTEGRINYGYTF
12	TRBV3-1/TRBV3-2	TRBJ1-6	NA	NA	TGTGCCAGCAGCGGCCGTAATTCACCCCTCCACTTT	CASSGRNSPLHF
13	TRBV2	TRBJ2-5	NA	NA	TGTGCCAGCAGCCTCAGGGGAGGGGAGACCCAGTACTTC	CASSLRGGETQYF
16	TRBV18	TRBJ1-1	NA	NA	TGTGCCAGCTCACCAAGCTTTTTCTCAGGGAACACTGAAGCTTTCTTT	CASSPSFFSGNTEAFF
14	TRBV4-2	TRBJ2-2	NA	NA	TGTGCCAGCAGCCAAGGCCTCACAGCCGGGGAGCTGTTTTTT	CASSQGLTAGELFF
11	TRBV13	TRBJ1-2	NA	NA	TGTGCCAGCAGCCTTCGGACACTTCACGCCTTC	CASSLRTLHAF
17	TRBV5-4	TRBJ2-2	NA	TRBD1	TGTGCCAGCAGCAAACCGGGACAGGGATCGAACACCGGGGAGCTGTTTTTT	CASSKPGQGSNTGELFF
13	TRBV2	TRBJ1-1	NA	NA	TGTGCCAGCCGACGACAAATGAACACTGAAGCTTTCTTT	CASRRQMNTEAFF
16	TRBV5-1	TRBJ2-1	NA	TRBD2	TGCGCCAGCAGCAAGGGACTAGCGGGAGCAAGAGATGAGCAGTTCTTC	CASSKGLAGARDEQFF
15	TRBV9	TRBJ1-1	NA	TRBD1	TGTGCCAGCAGCGTGGACAGGGGGCGCGACACTGAAGCTTTCTTT	CASSVDRGRDTEAFF
14	TRBV7-2	TRBJ1-2	few	TRBD1	TGTGCCAGCACAGGGGGCCCCCCTAACTATGGCTACACCTTC	CASTGGPPNYGYTF